Listed below are T cell receptor beta chains from one sample, sequenced in a study of control samples from healthy donors and cancer patients. The table came from immunoSEQ multiplex PCR; TCRdb's copy has only in-frame clones and leaves some out. This sample has approximately 130,000 clones, with approximately 87% found just once. The source material was blood. These receptors all come from a man aged 55 to 70 in good health. Both conserved end residues are trimmed from each CDR3. Each record gives: V gene, J gene, CDR3 protein.

V gene: TRBV6-2/TRBV6-3; J gene: TRBJ2-7; CDR3 protein: ASSLQAGANYEQY
V gene: TRBV2; J gene: TRBJ1-6; CDR3 protein: ASRGGQGGSPLH
V gene: TRBV28; J gene: TRBJ1-2; CDR3 protein: ASSQGLGRGYT
V gene: TRBV5-1; J gene: TRBJ1-1; CDR3 protein: ASTVDGVNTEAF
V gene: TRBV29-1; J gene: TRBJ1-3; CDR3 protein: SVADGNSGNTIY
V gene: TRBV3-1/TRBV3-2; J gene: TRBJ2-1; CDR3 protein: ASSHSGGTYNEQF
V gene: TRBV2; J gene: TRBJ2-5; CDR3 protein: ASSGWRGNQETQY
V gene: TRBV19; J gene: TRBJ2-3; CDR3 protein: ASTFGIRTDTQY
V gene: TRBV6-5; J gene: TRBJ1-2; CDR3 protein: ASRRGRSYGYT
V gene: TRBV18; J gene: TRBJ1-2; CDR3 protein: ASSPSAENYGYT
V gene: TRBV21-1; J gene: TRBJ2-7; CDR3 protein: ASSRLDRTGTSYEQY
V gene: TRBV18; J gene: TRBJ2-4; CDR3 protein: ASSPWTGKEDIQY
V gene: TRBV19; J gene: TRBJ2-5; CDR3 protein: ASSAGTERETQY
V gene: TRBV18; J gene: TRBJ2-7; CDR3 protein: ASSPTRGQYEQY
V gene: TRBV7-8; J gene: TRBJ1-4; CDR3 protein: ASSLAQGVRDEKLF
V gene: TRBV9; J gene: TRBJ2-5; CDR3 protein: ASDNSGEETQY
V gene: TRBV5-1; J gene: TRBJ2-2; CDR3 protein: ASRNYRGINTGELF
V gene: TRBV12-3/TRBV12-4; J gene: TRBJ2-5; CDR3 protein: ASSRDRRETQY
V gene: TRBV19; J gene: TRBJ2-1; CDR3 protein: ASSPGDLVLDEQF
V gene: TRBV30; J gene: TRBJ1-3; CDR3 protein: ALRAGLRNTIY
V gene: TRBV28; J gene: TRBJ1-1; CDR3 protein: ASSGALSTEAF
V gene: TRBV19; J gene: TRBJ1-6; CDR3 protein: ASSAPPRGTLH
V gene: TRBV12-3/TRBV12-4; J gene: TRBJ1-5; CDR3 protein: ASSLLIQPQH
V gene: TRBV4-3; J gene: TRBJ2-2; CDR3 protein: ASSQAHRGGPYTGELF
V gene: TRBV12-3/TRBV12-4; J gene: TRBJ2-7; CDR3 protein: ASSLGTGYEQY
V gene: TRBV12-3/TRBV12-4; J gene: TRBJ2-5; CDR3 protein: ASSWAIETQY
V gene: TRBV7-2; J gene: TRBJ1-1; CDR3 protein: ASSLVGDVTEAF
V gene: TRBV28; J gene: TRBJ1-2; CDR3 protein: ASTPSIGYGYT
V gene: TRBV3-1/TRBV3-2; J gene: TRBJ1-3; CDR3 protein: ASSQGSYAGNTIY
V gene: TRBV5-1; J gene: TRBJ2-5; CDR3 protein: ASSLDPASQETQY
V gene: TRBV7-2; J gene: TRBJ2-1; CDR3 protein: ASSFRSRTGGGSHNEQF
V gene: TRBV18; J gene: TRBJ2-4; CDR3 protein: ASSPLAGQATGIQY
V gene: TRBV6-5; J gene: TRBJ1-1; CDR3 protein: ASVFTTGNTEAF
V gene: TRBV5-4; J gene: TRBJ2-7; CDR3 protein: ASSFHSLATSYEQY
V gene: TRBV7-6; J gene: TRBJ1-4; CDR3 protein: ASSSTGRGMINEKLF
V gene: TRBV7-3; J gene: TRBJ2-3; CDR3 protein: ASSLQGGTTDTQY
V gene: TRBV5-1; J gene: TRBJ2-7; CDR3 protein: ASSLDKYEQY